A selection of T cell receptor beta chains follows, all from one sample in a study of T cells in Graves' hyperthyroidism and ophthalmopathy. TCRdb analysed the multiplex PCR reads with MiXCR anew, one entry per CDR3 protein. The sample yields roughly 280,000 distinct CDR3 sequences, roughly 20% seen once. The sequenced material came from blood. Source of these receptors: a man aged 30 to 39 with Graves' ophthalmopathy. CDR3s include the opening cysteine and the closing phenylalanine or tryptophan. The D gene is left open where the match is weak. The size field is filled for only some rows; it gives once, few, many or a size class.

D gene,clone size,V gene,J gene,CDR3 protein,CDR3 DNA
NA,many,TRBV7-8,TRBJ2-2,CASSLTLKDRNVNTGELFF,TGTGCCAGCAGCTTAACATTAAAGGACCGGAATGTGAACACCGGGGAGCTGTTTTTT
TRBD2,many,TRBV11-3,TRBJ2-1,CASSFIAGGREQFF,TGTGCCAGCAGCTTCATAGCGGGAGGGCGGGAGCAGTTCTTC
NA,NA,TRBV14,TRBJ1-3,CASSPPLAPGNTIYF,TGTGCCAGCAGCCCCCCCCTCGCTCCTGGAAACACCATATATTTT
TRBD2,NA,TRBV5-5,TRBJ2-2,CASRAGLAGTGELFF,TGTGCCAGCAGGGCTGGACTAGCGGGCACCGGGGAGCTGTTTTTT
TRBD2,few,TRBV12-3/TRBV12-4,TRBJ2-1,CASSSRTGTRANEQFF,TGTGCCAGCAGTTCCCGAACCGGGACTAGGGCCAATGAGCAGTTCTTC
TRBD2,few,TRBV9,TRBJ2-1,CASSVGAGGPGNEQFF,TGTGCCAGCAGCGTAGGGGCGGGAGGGCCGGGGAATGAGCAGTTCTTC
NA,NA,TRBV11-1,TRBJ2-1,CASSLGSGGNEQFF,TGTGCCAGCAGCTTGGGGTCGGGCGGCAATGAGCAGTTCTTC
TRBD1,NA,TRBV5-8,TRBJ2-3,CASSLGFGQGAVGTQYF,TGTGCCAGCAGCTTGGGTTTCGGACAGGGGGCGGTTGGTACGCAGTATTTT
TRBD1,few,TRBV13,TRBJ1-2,CASSLATGGIYGYTF,TGTGCCAGCAGCTTAGCGACAGGGGGGATCTATGGCTACACCTTC
NA,many,TRBV3-1,TRBJ2-1,CASTAGHSSYNEQFF,TGTGCCAGCACCGCGGGACACAGCTCCTACAATGAGCAGTTCTTC
NA,many,TRBV28,TRBJ2-1,CASNPTTPNNEQFF,TGTGCCAGCAACCCAACAACTCCGAACAATGAGCAGTTCTTC
TRBD2,many,TRBV20-1,TRBJ2-1,CSARDQPSGRGEQFF,TGCAGTGCTAGAGATCAGCCTAGCGGGAGGGGTGAGCAGTTCTTC
TRBD1,many,TRBV20-1,TRBJ2-5,CSAARSGGQETQYF,TGCAGTGCCGCGCGTTCAGGGGGCCAGGAGACCCAGTACTTC
TRBD1,NA,TRBV5-1,TRBJ1-2,CASSPQLGTGIGYTF,TGCGCCAGCAGCCCACAGCTAGGGACAGGGATTGGCTACACCTTC
NA,NA,TRBV6-1,TRBJ2-7,CASSEAEGSYEQYF,TGTGCCAGCAGTGAAGCAGAGGGGTCCTACGAGCAGTACTTC
NA,few,TRBV10-3,TRBJ2-1,CAISERLERGEQFF,TGTGCCATCAGTGAGCGACTAGAAAGGGGTGAGCAGTTCTTC
TRBD2,NA,TRBV7-3,TRBJ2-1,CASSPHTSGVYNEQFF,TGTGCCAGCAGCCCCCACACTAGCGGCGTCTACAATGAGCAGTTCTTC
TRBD2,NA,TRBV12-3/TRBV12-4,TRBJ2-7,CASSFGGAYEQYF,TGTGCCAGCAGTTTTGGGGGGGCCTACGAGCAGTACTTC